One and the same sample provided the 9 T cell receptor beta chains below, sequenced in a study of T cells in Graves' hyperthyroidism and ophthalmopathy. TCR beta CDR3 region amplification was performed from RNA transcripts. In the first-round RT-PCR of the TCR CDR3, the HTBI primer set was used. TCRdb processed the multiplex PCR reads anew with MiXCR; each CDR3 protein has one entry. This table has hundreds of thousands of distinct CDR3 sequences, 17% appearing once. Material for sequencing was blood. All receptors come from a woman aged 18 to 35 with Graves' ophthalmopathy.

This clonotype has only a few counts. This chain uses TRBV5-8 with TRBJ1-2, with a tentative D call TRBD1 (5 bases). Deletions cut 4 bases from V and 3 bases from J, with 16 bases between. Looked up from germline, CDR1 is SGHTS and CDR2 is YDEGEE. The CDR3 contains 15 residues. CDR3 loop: CASSQRGRTYYGYTF. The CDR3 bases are TGTGCCAGCAGCCAGCGGGGCAGGACTTACTATGGCTACACCTTC.

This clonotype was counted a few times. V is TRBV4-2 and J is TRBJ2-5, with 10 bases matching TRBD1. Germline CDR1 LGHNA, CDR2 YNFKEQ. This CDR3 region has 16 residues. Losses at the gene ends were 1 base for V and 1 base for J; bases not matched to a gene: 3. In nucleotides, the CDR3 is TGTGCCAGCAGCCAAGCGCGACAGGGGGCCCAAGAGACCCAGTACTTC. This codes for CASSQARQGAQETQYF.

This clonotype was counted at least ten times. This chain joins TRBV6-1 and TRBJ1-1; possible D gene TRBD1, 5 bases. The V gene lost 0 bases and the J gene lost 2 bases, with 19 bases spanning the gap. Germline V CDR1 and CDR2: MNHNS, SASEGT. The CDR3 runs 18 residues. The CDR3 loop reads CASSEARGGWTPNTEAFF. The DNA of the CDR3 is TGTGCCAGCAGTGAAGCGCGGGGCGGGTGGACCCCAAACACTGAAGCTTTCTTT.

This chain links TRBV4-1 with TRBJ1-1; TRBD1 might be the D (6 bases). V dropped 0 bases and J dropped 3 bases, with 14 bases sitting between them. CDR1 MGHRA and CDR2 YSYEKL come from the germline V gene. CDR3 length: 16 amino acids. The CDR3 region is CASSQDLEGGDTEAFF. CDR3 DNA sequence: TGCGCCAGCAGCCAAGATTTGGAAGGGGGGGACACTGAAGCTTTCTTT.

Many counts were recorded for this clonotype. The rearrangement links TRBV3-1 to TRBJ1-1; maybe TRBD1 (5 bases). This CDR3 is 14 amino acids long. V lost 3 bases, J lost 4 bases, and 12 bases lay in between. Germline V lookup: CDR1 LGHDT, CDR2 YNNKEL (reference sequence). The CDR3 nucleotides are TGTGCCAGCAGCCATACGCGAGGGGCCACTGAAGCTTTCTTT. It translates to CASSHTRGATEAFF.

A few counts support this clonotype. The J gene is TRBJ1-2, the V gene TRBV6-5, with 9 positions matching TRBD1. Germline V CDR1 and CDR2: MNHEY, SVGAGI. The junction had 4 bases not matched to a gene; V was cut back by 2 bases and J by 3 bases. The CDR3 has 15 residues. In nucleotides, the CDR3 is TGTGCCAGCAGTTACCGGGACAGGGTGTACTATGGCTACACCTTC. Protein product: CASSYRDRVYYGYTF.

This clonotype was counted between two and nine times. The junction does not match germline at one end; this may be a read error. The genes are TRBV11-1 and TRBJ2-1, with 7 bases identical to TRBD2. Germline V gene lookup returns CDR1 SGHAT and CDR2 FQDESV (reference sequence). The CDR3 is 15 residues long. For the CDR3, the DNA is TGCGCCAGCAGCCAGGACTGGGGGGGGTACGATGAGCAGTTCTTC. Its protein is CASSQDWGGYDEQFF.

The CDR3 sequence is CSVEDRAGPYEQYF. The DNA for the CDR3 is TGCAGCGTTGAAGATCGGGCAGGGCCCTACGAGCAGTACTTC. The gene calls are TRBV29-1 and TRBJ2-7, with D perhaps matching TRBD1 (5 bases). Between the trimmed V and J ends, which lost 0 bases and 2 bases, there was a span of 11 bases. This CDR3 is built from 14 residues. Germline CDR1 SQVTM, CDR2 ANQGSEA.

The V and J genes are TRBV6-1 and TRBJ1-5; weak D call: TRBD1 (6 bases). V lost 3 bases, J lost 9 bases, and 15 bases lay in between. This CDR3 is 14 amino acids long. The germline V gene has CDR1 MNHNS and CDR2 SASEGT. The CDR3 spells CASSDGIGGRPQHF. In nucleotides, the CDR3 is TGTGCCAGCAGTGACGGGATAGGGGGTCGGCCCCAGCATTTT.